The rows below give T cell receptor beta chains drawn from one sample of a study of T-cell memory formation after mild COVID-19. TCRdb re-analysed the 5' RACE reads in MiXCR, keeping a single row per CDR3 protein. The repertoire holds approximately 490,000 distinct CDR3 sequences, with 20% as singletons. Sample: PBMCs or a T cell subset sorted from them (not recorded which). The source of these receptors is an adult woman who had mild COVID-19 (a few samples of this study predate the infection). Cell type and time point are not known. The CDR3 runs from the conserved cysteine through the conserved F or W. The D gene is left open where the match is weak. A clone size is listed for some rows: how often the clone was seen (once, few, many), or a class if it is expanded.

J: TRBJ2-5
D: NA
V: TRBV29-1
length: 12
size: NA
DNA: TGCAGCGTTGAACACAGGGAAGAGACCCAGTACTTC
CDR3: CSVEHREETQYF

J: TRBJ1-5
D: NA
V: TRBV20-1
length: 15
size: many
DNA: TGCAGTGCCCCAGAGGGCAGGGGTGGCAATCAGCCCCAGCATTTT
CDR3: CSAPEGRGGNQPQHF

J: TRBJ1-1
D: NA
V: TRBV7-8
length: 15
size: NA
DNA: TGTGCCAGCAGCTTAGCGGGTAGGGTCAACACTGAAGCTTTCTTT
CDR3: CASSLAGRVNTEAFF

J: TRBJ1-1
D: NA
V: TRBV30
length: 14
size: NA
DNA: TGTGCCTGGGAGGAGGGACACACGAACACTGAAGCTTTCTTT
CDR3: CAWEEGHTNTEAFF

J: TRBJ2-1
D: TRBD2
V: TRBV5-1
length: 13
size: few
DNA: TGCGCCAGCAGGGAGGTAGCGGGGTTGGAGCAGTTCTTC
CDR3: CASREVAGLEQFF

J: TRBJ2-1
D: NA
V: TRBV27
length: 13
size: many
DNA: TGTGCCAGCAGCTTGGGCGCCTACAATGAGCAGTTCTTC
CDR3: CASSLGAYNEQFF

J: TRBJ2-1
D: TRBD2
V: TRBV28
length: 17
size: few
DNA: TGTGCCAGCAGACGGGGACTAGCGGATCGCTCCTACAATGAGCAGTTCTTC
CDR3: CASRRGLADRSYNEQFF

J: TRBJ2-7
D: NA
V: TRBV6-5
length: 13
size: few
DNA: TGTGCCAGCAAGCAGGGTGTAACCTACGAGCAGTACTTC
CDR3: CASKQGVTYEQYF

J: TRBJ1-2
D: NA
V: TRBV24-1
length: 14
size: once
DNA: TGTGCCACCAGTGATCCGACAGTTTGGGGAGGCTACACCTTC
CDR3: CATSDPTVWGGYTF

J: TRBJ2-1
D: TRBD2
V: TRBV6-4
length: 16
size: NA
DNA: TGTGCCAGCAGTAGTTGGGGGACTAGCGGGATCAATGAGCAGTTCTTC
CDR3: CASSSWGTSGINEQFF

J: TRBJ2-6
D: TRBD1
V: TRBV6-5
length: 16
size: few
DNA: TGTGCCAGCAGTTACGGTGGGACAGCTGGGGCCAACGTCCTGACTTTC
CDR3: CASSYGGTAGANVLTF

J: TRBJ1-1
D: TRBD1
V: TRBV6-5
length: 15
size: few
DNA: TGTGCCAGCAGTTACTCACTTTGGACAGGGGGTGAAGCTTTCTTT
CDR3: CASSYSLWTGGEAFF

J: TRBJ2-3
D: NA
V: TRBV11-2
length: 12
size: NA
DNA: TGTGCCAGCAGCTCGAGGGCGTACCTGCAGTATTTT
CDR3: CASSSRAYLQYF

J: TRBJ1-2
D: NA
V: TRBV5-1
length: 15
size: NA
DNA: TGCGCCAGCAGCTTGGCGGCAGGGGTCGGCTATGGCTACACCTTC
CDR3: CASSLAAGVGYGYTF